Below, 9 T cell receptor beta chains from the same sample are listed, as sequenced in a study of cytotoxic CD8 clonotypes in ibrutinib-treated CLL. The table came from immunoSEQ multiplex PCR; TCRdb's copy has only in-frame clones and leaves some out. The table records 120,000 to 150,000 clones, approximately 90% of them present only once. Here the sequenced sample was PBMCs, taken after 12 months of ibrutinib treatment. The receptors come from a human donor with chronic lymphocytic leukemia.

DNA of the CDR3: TGTGCCACCAGCAACACACCGACGGGACTCCACACTGAAGCTTTCTTT. This sequence encodes CATSNTPTGLHTEAFF. The V call is TRBV15, the J call TRBJ1-1; D possibly corresponds to TRBD1 (5 bases). Trimming shortened V by 4 bases and J by 3 bases, and 18 bases separated the two germline ends. CDR1 is LNHNV, CDR2 YYDKDF, per germline (reference sequence). The CDR3 has 16 amino acids.

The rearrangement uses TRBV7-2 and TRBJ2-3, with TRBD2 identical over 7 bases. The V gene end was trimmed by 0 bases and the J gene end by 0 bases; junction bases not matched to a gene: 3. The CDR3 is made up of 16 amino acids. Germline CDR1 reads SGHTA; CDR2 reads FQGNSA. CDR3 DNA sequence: TGTGCCAGCAGCTTAGCGAGCGGGGCTAGCACAGATACGCAGTATTTT. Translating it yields CASSLASGASTDTQYF.

For the CDR3, the DNA is TGTGCCTGGAGTGTAAGTGGAAACACCATATATTTT. Residues: CAWSVSGNTIYF. The V gene is TRBV30, the J gene TRBJ1-3; D unresolved. Trimming removed 0 bases from V and 3 bases from J, with 3 bases in between. Germline loops: CDR1 GTSNPN, CDR2 SVGIG (reference sequence). There are 12 residues in the CDR3.

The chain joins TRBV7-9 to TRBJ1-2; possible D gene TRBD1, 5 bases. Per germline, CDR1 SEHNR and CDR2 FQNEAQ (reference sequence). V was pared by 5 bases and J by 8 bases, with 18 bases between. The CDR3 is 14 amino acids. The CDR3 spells CASSRDGPGAGYTF. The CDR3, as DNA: TGTGCCAGCAGCAGGGACGGACCCGGTGCGGGCTACACCTTC.

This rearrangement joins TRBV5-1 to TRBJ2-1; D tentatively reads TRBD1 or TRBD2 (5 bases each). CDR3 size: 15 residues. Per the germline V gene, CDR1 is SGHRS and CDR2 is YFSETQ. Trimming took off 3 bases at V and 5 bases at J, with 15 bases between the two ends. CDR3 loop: CASSSLRGGDNEQFF. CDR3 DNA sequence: TGCGCCAGCAGCTCCCTGAGGGGTGGGGACAATGAGCAGTTCTTC.

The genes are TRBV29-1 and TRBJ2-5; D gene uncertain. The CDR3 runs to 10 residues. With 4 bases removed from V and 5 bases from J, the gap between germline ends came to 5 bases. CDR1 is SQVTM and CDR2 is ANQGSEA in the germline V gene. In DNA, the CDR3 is TGCAGCGTTGCCGTGGAGACCCAGTACTTC. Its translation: CSVAVETQYF.

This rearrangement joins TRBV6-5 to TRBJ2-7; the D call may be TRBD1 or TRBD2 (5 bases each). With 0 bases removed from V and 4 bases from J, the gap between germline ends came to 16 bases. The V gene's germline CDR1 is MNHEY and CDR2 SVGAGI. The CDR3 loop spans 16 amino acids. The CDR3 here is CASSYSDGAEGYEQYF. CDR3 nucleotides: TGTGCCAGCAGTTACTCGGACGGGGCAGAGGGGTACGAGCAGTACTTC.

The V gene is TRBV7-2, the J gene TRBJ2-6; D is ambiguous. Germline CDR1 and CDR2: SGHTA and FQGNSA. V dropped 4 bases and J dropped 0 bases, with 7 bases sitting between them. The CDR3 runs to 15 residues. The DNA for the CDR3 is TGTGCCAGCAGCTCATTCCGCTCTGGGGCCAACGTCCTGACTTTC. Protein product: CASSSFRSGANVLTF.

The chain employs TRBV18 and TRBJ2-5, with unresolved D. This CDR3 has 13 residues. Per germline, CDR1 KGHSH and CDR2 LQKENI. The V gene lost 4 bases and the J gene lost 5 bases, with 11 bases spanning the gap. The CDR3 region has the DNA TGTGCCAGCTCACGGGTTGGCGGCGAGACCCAGTACTTC. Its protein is CASSRVGGETQYF.